This T cell receptor beta chain was sequenced for a study of blood T cell repertoires in COVID-19. With respect to this clone: At one boundary the junction diverges from the germline segment, which might be a read error.

The assay was immunoSEQ multiplex PCR, and TCRdb's table has in-frame clones only and misses some. In the table there are about 130,000 clones, over 60% of which are singletons. The CDR3 is made up of 13 amino acids. Germline CDR1 and CDR2: LNHDA and SQIVND (reference sequence). The rearrangement links TRBV19 to TRBJ2-1; 13 bases align to TRBD2. Sequenced sample: peripheral blood. The clonotype was recovered from a man in his forties or fifties with active or convalescent COVID-19. CDR3 loop: CASSIGLAGELFF. CDR3 coding DNA: TGTGCCAGTAGTATCGGACTAGCGGGAGAGCTGTTCTTC.